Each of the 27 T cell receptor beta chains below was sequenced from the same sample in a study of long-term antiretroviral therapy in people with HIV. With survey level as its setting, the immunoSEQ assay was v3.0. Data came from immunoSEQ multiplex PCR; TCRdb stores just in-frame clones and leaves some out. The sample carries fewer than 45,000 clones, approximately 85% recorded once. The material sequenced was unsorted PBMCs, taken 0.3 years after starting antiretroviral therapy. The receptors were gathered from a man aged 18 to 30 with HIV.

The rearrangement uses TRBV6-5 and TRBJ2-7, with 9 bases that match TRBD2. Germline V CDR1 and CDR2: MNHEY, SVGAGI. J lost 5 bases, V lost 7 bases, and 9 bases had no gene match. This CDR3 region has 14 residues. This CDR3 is CASKDSGSVDEQYF. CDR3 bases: TGTGCCAGCAAAGATAGCGGGAGTGTCGACGAGCAGTACTTC.

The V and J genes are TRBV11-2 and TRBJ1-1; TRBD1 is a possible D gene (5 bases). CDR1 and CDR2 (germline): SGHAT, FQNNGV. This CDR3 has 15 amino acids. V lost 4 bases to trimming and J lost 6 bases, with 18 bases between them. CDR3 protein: CASSSPGQGAAEAFF. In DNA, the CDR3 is TGTGCCAGCAGCTCCCCAGGCCAGGGAGCCGCTGAAGCTTTCTTT.

The CDR3 region has the DNA TGTGCCAGCAGCCTCTCGGGCAGGCCCTGGGAGCAGTACTTC. As protein: CASSLSGRPWEQYF. J is TRBJ2-7 and V is TRBV7-9; D gene uncertain. CDR3 length: 14 amino acids. Trimming shortened V by 5 bases and J by 7 bases, and 18 bases separated the two germline ends. Germline CDR1 and CDR2: SEHNR and FQNEAQ (reference sequence).

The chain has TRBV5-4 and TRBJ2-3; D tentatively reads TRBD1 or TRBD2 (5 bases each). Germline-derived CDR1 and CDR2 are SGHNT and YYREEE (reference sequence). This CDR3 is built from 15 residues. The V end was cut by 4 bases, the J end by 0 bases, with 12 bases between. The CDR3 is CASSGGPGSTDTQYF. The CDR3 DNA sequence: TGTGCCAGCAGCGGGGGACCTGGGAGCACAGATACGCAGTATTTT.

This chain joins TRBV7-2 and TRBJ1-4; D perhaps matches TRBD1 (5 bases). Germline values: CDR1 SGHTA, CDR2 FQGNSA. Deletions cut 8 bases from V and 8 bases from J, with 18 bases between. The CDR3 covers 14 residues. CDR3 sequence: CASRRGRSREKLFF. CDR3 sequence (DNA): TGTGCCAGCCGTCGGGGCCGCTCGCGGGAAAAACTGTTTTTT.

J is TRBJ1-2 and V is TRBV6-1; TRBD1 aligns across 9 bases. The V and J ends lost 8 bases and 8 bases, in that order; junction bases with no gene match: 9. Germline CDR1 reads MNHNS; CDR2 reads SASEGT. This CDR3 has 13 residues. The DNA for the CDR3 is TGTGCCAGCGGCCGGGACAGGGTTGAAGGCTACACCTTC. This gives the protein CASGRDRVEGYTF.

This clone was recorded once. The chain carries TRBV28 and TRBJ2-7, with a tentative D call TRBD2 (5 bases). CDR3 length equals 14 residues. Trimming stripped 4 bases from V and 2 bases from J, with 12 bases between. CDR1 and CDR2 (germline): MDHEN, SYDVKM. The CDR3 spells CASSSASTTYEQYF. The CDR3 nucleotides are TGTGCCAGCAGTTCGGCTAGCACAACCTACGAGCAGTACTTC.

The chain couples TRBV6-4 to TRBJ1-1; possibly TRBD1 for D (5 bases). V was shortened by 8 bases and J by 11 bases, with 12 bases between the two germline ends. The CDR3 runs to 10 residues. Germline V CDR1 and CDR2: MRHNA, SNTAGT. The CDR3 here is CASRGGDAFF. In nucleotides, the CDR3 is TGTGCCAGCCGGGGAGGGGACGCTTTCTTT.

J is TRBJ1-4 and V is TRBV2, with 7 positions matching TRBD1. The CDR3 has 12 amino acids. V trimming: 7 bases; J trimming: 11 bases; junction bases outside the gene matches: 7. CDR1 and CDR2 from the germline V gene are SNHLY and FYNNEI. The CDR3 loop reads CASIREGAKLFF. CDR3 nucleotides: TGTGCCAGCATTAGAGAGGGGGCGAAACTGTTTTTT.

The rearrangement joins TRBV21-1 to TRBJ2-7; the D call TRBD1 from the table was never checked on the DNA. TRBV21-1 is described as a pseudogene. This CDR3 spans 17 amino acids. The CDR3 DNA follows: TGTGCCAGCAGCAAACCGAGACAGGGGATTTTATCCTACGAGCAGTACTTC. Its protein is CASSKPRQGILSYEQYF.

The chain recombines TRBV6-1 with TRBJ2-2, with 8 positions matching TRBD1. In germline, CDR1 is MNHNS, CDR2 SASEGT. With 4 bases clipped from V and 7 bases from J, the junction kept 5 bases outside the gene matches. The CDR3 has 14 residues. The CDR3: CASSVTGVDGELFF. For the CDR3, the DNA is TGTGCCAGCAGTGTGACAGGGGTGGACGGGGAGCTGTTTTTT.

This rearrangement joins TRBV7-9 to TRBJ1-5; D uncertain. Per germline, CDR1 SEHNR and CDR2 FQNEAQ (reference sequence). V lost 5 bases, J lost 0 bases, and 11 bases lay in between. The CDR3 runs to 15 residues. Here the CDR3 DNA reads TGTGCCAGCAGCCCTGACCCATCTAGCAATCAGCCCCAGCATTTT. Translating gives CASSPDPSSNQPQHF.

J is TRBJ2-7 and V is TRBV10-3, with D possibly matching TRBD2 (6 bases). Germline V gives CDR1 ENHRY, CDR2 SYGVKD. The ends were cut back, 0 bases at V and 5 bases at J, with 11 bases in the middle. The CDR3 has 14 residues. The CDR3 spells CAISESSGRNEQYF. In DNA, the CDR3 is TGTGCCATCAGTGAGTCAAGCGGGCGGAACGAGCAGTACTTC.

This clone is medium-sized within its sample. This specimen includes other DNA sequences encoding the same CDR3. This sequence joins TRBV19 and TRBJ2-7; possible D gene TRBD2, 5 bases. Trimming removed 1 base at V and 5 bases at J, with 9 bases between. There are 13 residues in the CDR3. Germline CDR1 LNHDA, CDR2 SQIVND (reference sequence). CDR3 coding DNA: TGTGCCAGTAGTATAGCCTTCGGGGACGAGCAGTACTTC. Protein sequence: CASSIAFGDEQYF.

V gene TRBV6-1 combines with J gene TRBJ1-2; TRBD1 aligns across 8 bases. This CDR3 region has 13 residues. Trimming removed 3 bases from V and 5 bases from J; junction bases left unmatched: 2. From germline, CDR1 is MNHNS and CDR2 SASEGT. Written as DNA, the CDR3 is TGTGCCAGCAGTGAGGACAGGGTTTATGGCTACACCTTC. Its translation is CASSEDRVYGYTF.

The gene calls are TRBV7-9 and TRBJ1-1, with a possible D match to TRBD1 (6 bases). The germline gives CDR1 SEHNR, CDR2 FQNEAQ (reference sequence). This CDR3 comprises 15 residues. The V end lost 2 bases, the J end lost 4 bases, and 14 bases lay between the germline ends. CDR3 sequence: CASSLQGGVGTEAFF. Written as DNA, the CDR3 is TGTGCCAGCAGCTTACAAGGGGGAGTTGGCACTGAAGCTTTCTTT.

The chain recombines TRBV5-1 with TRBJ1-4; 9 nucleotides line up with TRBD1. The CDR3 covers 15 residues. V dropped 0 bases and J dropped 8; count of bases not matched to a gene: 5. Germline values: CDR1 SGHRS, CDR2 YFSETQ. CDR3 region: CASSLAGTGLEKLFF. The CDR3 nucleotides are TGCGCCAGCAGCTTGGCGGGGACAGGGTTAGAAAAACTGTTTTTT.

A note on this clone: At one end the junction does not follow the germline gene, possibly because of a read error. DNA of the CDR3: TGCGCCAGCAGCCAAGTACTTGAGGGGGGGAGAGACTTC. This translates into CASSQVLEGGRDF. The chain combines TRBV4-1 with TRBJ2-5; perhaps TRBD2 as D (7 bases). From germline, CDR1 is MGHRA and CDR2 YSYEKL. The CDR3 runs 13 residues.

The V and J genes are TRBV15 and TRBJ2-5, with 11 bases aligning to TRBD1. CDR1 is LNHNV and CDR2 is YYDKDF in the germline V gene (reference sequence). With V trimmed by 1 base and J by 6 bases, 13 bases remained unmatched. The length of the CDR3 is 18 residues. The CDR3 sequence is CATSRVTGTGGTIQTQYF. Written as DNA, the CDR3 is TGTGCCACCAGCAGAGTGACCGGGACAGGGGGAACGATCCAGACCCAGTACTTC.

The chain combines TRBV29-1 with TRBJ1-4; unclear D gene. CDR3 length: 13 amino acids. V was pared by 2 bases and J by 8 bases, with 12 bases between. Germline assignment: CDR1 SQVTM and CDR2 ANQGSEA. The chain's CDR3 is CSVEFGEEEKLFF. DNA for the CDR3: TGCAGCGTTGAATTTGGAGAGGAGGAAAAACTGTTTTTT. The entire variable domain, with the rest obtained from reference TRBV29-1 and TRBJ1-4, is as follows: SAVISQKPSRDICQRGTSLTIQCQVDSQVTMMFWYRQQPGQSLTLIATANQGSEATYESGFVIDKFPISRPNLTFSTLTVSNMSPEDSSIYLCSVEFGEEEKLFFGSGTQLSVL.

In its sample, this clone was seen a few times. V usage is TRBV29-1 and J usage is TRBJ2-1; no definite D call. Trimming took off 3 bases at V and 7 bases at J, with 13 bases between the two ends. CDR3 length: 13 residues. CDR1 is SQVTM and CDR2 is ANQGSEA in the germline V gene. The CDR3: CSVEVLGLNEQFF. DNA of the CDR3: TGCAGCGTTGAGGTTCTAGGATTGAATGAGCAGTTCTTC.

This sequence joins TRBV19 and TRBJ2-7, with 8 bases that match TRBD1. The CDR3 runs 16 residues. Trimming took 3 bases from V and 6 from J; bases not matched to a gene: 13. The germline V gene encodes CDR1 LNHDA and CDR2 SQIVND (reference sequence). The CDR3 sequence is CASSITGTGGRFEQYF. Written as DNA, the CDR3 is TGTGCCAGTAGTATTACCGGGACAGGCGGACGGTTCGAGCAGTACTTC.

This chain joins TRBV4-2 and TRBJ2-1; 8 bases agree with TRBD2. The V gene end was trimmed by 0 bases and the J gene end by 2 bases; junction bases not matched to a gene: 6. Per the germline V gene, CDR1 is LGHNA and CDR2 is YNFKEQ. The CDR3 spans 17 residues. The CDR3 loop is CASSQDTLAEPYNEQFF. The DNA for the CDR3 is TGTGCCAGCAGCCAAGATACACTAGCGGAGCCCTACAATGAGCAGTTCTTC.

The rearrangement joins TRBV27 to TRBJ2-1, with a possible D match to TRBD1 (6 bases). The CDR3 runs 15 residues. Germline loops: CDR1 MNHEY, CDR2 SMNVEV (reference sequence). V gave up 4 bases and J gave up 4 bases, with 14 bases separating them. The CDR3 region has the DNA TGTGCCAGCAGTTGGACAGTTTCCCTTTACAATGAGCAGTTCTTC. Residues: CASSWTVSLYNEQFF.

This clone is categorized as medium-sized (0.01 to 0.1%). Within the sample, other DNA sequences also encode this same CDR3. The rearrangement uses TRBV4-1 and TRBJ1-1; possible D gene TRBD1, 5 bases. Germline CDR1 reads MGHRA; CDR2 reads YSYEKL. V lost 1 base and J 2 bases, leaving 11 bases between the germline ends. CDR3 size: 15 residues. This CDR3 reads CASSQGGPANTEAFF. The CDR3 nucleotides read TGCGCCAGCAGCCAAGGGGGCCCAGCTAACACTGAAGCTTTCTTT.

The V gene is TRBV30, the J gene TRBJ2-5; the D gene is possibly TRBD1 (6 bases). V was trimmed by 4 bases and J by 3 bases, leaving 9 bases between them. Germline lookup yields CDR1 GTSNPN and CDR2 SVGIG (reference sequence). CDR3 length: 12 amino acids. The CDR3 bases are TGTGCCTGGAACGCAGGGGAAGAGACCCAGTACTTC. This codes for CAWNAGEETQYF.

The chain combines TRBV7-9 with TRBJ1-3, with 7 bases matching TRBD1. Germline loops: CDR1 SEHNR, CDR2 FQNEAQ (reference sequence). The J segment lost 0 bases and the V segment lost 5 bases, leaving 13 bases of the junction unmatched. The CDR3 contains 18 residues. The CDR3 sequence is CASSQLEGTAISGNTIYF. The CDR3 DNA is TGTGCCAGCAGCCAGTTGGAAGGGACAGCAATCTCTGGAAACACCATATATTTT.